This T cell receptor (beta chain) appears in the sequencing data of a study of blood T cell repertoires in COVID-19. Whole-study context: Whether acute or convalescent, the COVID-19 samples came from the United States, Italy and Spain.

Original processing methods: How many nucleated cells were present was estimated from reference gene primer amplification. This table comes from immunoSEQ multiplex PCR, and its TCRdb copy is limited to in-frame clones, with some not included. That table supplies the V and J calls and clone size; D and trimming were determined from the DNA. Of around 100,000 clones listed, roughly 90% are singletons. CDR1 is SNHLY and CDR2 is FYNNEI in the germline V gene. The CDR3 has 17 residues. V dropped 8 bases and J dropped 0; count of bases not matched to a gene: 9. The genes are TRBV2 and TRBJ1-3; 11 positions match TRBD1. The sample comprised peripheral blood. The source is a man aged 50 or older with active COVID-19. The CDR3 is CASAGTGGPLSGNTIYF. The CDR3 DNA reads as TGTGCCAGCGCCGGGACAGGGGGTCCCCTCTCTGGAAACACCATATATTTT.